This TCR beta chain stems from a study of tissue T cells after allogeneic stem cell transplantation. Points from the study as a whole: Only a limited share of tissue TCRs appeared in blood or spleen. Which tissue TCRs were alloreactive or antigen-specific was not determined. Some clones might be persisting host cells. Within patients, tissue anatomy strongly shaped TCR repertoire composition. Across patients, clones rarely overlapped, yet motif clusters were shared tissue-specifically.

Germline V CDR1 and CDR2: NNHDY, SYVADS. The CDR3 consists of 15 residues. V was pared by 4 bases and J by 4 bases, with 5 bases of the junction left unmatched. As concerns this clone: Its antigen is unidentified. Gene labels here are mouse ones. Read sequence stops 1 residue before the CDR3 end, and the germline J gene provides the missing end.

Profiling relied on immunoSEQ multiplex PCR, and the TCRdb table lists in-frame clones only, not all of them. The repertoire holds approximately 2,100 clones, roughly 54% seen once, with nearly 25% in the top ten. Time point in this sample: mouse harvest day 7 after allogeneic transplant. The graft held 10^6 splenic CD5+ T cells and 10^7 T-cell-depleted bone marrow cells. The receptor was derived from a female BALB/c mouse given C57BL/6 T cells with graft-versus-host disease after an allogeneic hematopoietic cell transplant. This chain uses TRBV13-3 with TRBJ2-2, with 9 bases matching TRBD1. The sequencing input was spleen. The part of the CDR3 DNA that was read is TGTGCCAGCAGTAACAGGGGGCAAGGCACCGGGCAGCTCTAC. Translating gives CASSNRGQGTGQLY. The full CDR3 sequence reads CASSNRGQGTGQLYF.